The clone carrying this TCR beta chain was seen only once. Antigen unknown. TCRdb's copy holds only in-frame clones and misses some; the assay was immunoSEQ multiplex PCR. The sample comprises fewer than 85,000 clones, roughly 78% of which are singletons, and roughly 5.4% rests with the top ten. The sample is drawn from a study of OX40 agonist ivuxolimab in advanced cancers. Study summary: The treatment was a fully human IgG2 OX40 agonist, ivuxolimab. Study-wide results and caveats: Mean expanded clone counts were higher in CD8+ than CD4+ T cells.

If patients had autoimmune disease history or systemic immunosuppression, they were excluded. This specimen was CD4+ or CD8+ T cells sorted from blood, taken in a trial of the OX40 agonist ivuxolimab. The TCR comes from an adult with an advanced solid tumor such as melanoma, head and neck, liver or kidney cancer.

CDR3 loop: CASSLASGEQFF. The CDR3 DNA is TGTGCCAGCAGCTTAGCGTCCGGGGAGCAGTTCTTC. The genes are TRBV7-2 and TRBJ2-1; D gene unclear. CDR1 is SGHTA, CDR2 FQGNSA, per germline. V was trimmed by 0 bases and J by 10 bases, leaving 7 bases between them. This CDR3 comprises 12 residues.